One and the same sample provided the 4 T cell receptor beta chains below, sequenced in a study of blood T cells in healthy people across ages. The authors ran a second PCR of about 6 to 11 cycles using a sample-barcoded 5' primer and a J-beta primer mix. One entry per CDR3 protein results from TCRdb running MiXCR on the 5' RACE reads. The repertoire holds fewer than 1 million distinct CDR3 sequences, with roughly 44% as singletons. Input material: blood. The receptors stem from a man aged 55 to 70 in good health.

This clonotype was seen ten or more times. The junction differs from germline at one of its ends, possibly a read error. This chain joins TRBV20-1 and TRBJ1-1; D ambiguous. This CDR3 has 11 residues. Germline loops: CDR1 DFQATT, CDR2 SNEGSKA (reference sequence). In nucleotides, the CDR3 is TGCAGTGCTCGAGAACCCGAAGGAGCTTTCTTT. Encoded protein: CSAREPEGAFF.

V usage is TRBV11-2 and J usage is TRBJ2-1; 9 bases are a match to TRBD2. This CDR3 has 17 residues. With 5 bases clipped from V and 5 bases from J, the junction kept 13 bases outside the gene matches. CDR1 and CDR2 from the germline V gene are SGHAT and FQNNGV. The CDR3 sequence: CASSPGGAGGPNNEQFF. Written as DNA, the CDR3 is TGTGCCAGCAGCCCAGGTGGGGCGGGGGGGCCCAACAATGAGCAGTTCTTC.

This clonotype is a singleton in its sample. V is TRBV6-2 or TRBV6-3 and J is TRBJ2-2; D possibly corresponds to TRBD2 (6 bases). V was trimmed by 6 bases and J by 3 bases, leaving 17 bases between them. The length of the CDR3 is 16 residues. Per the germline V gene, CDR1 is MNHEY and CDR2 is SVGEGT. As DNA, the CDR3 is TGTGCCAGCAGCCCCGCCGGGAGTTGGGACACCGGGGAGCTGTTTTTT. Its protein product is CASSPAGSWDTGELFF.

The CDR3 DNA reads as TGCAGTGCTCAACTACAGGGAGATGGCTACACCTTC. This sequence encodes CSAQLQGDGYTF. V gene TRBV20-1 combines with J gene TRBJ1-2; D might be TRBD1 (6 bases). The germline V gene encodes CDR1 DFQATT and CDR2 SNEGSKA (reference sequence). The CDR3 is 12 residues long. V was clipped by 5 bases and J by 6 bases, with 13 bases between them.